Listed below are T cell receptor beta chains from one sample, sequenced in a study of regulatory T cells in long-lasting Graves disease. TCRdb independently ran MiXCR on the multiplex PCR reads; one entry per CDR3 protein. The data hold some 250,000 distinct CDR3 sequences, with 20% observed a single time. Sample: peripheral blood mononuclear cells (PBMCs), taken at new diagnosis, from a patient treated with antithyroid drugs. These receptors came from a female donor with Graves disease. The CDR3 runs from the conserved cysteine through the conserved F or W. D genes are given only for firm matches. Some rows mark clone size as missing; the rest say once, few, many or name a class of expanded clone.

clone_size: NA; j_call: TRBJ2-3; d_call: TRBD2; v_call: TRBV2; cdr3_length: 15; cdr3_aa: CASGPAGAPRDTQYF; cdr3_nt: TGTGCCAGCGGACCAGCGGGGGCCCCAAGAGATACGCAGTATTTT
clone_size: many; j_call: TRBJ1-2; d_call: NA; v_call: TRBV10-1; cdr3_length: 13; cdr3_aa: CASSESKDSSYTF; cdr3_nt: TGCGCCAGCAGTGAGTCTAAGGACAGCAGCTACACCTTC
clone_size: many; j_call: TRBJ1-1; d_call: NA; v_call: TRBV7-2; cdr3_length: 14; cdr3_aa: CASSMGQKGTEAFF; cdr3_nt: TGTGCCAGCAGCATGGGACAAAAGGGCACTGAAGCTTTCTTT
clone_size: few; j_call: TRBJ2-1; d_call: NA; v_call: TRBV10-2; cdr3_length: 15; cdr3_aa: CASSVGGADYNEQFF; cdr3_nt: TGCGCCAGCAGTGTAGGCGGGGCGGACTACAATGAGCAGTTCTTC
clone_size: many; j_call: TRBJ2-5; d_call: NA; v_call: TRBV7-9; cdr3_length: 15; cdr3_aa: CASSLGGLARETQYF; cdr3_nt: TGTGCCAGCAGCTTAGGGGGCCTAGCGCGGGAGACCCAGTACTTC
clone_size: NA; j_call: TRBJ2-1; d_call: TRBD2; v_call: TRBV19; cdr3_length: 15; cdr3_aa: CASSSTSGYYNEQFF; cdr3_nt: TGTGCCAGTAGTTCGACTAGCGGATATTACAATGAGCAGTTCTTC
clone_size: many; j_call: TRBJ2-7; d_call: NA; v_call: TRBV7-2; cdr3_length: 15; cdr3_aa: CASSLGSGSLYEQYF; cdr3_nt: TGTGCCAGCAGCTTAGGATCGGGGTCCCTCTACGAGCAGTACTTC
clone_size: many; j_call: TRBJ1-2; d_call: NA; v_call: TRBV7-2; cdr3_length: 13; cdr3_aa: CASSPEVGGGYTF; cdr3_nt: TGTGCCAGCAGCCCAGAGGTGGGAGGCGGCTACACCTTC
clone_size: few; j_call: TRBJ2-7; d_call: NA; v_call: TRBV27; cdr3_length: 13; cdr3_aa: CASTPLDGNEQYF; cdr3_nt: TGTGCCAGCACACCACTGGACGGTAACGAGCAGTACTTC
clone_size: many; j_call: TRBJ2-7; d_call: TRBD2; v_call: TRBV7-8; cdr3_length: 16; cdr3_aa: CASSPSMSGGIYEQYF; cdr3_nt: TGTGCCAGCAGCCCTAGCATGAGCGGGGGCATATACGAGCAGTACTTC
clone_size: many; j_call: TRBJ2-1; d_call: NA; v_call: TRBV6-5; cdr3_length: 14; cdr3_aa: CASSYLVGGNEQFF; cdr3_nt: TGTGCCAGCAGTTATCTGGTGGGAGGCAATGAGCAGTTCTTC
clone_size: many; j_call: TRBJ2-5; d_call: TRBD2; v_call: TRBV2; cdr3_length: 15; cdr3_aa: CASKRLAGGQETQYF; cdr3_nt: TGTGCCAGCAAACGACTAGCGGGGGGACAAGAGACCCAGTACTTC
clone_size: many; j_call: TRBJ1-2; d_call: NA; v_call: TRBV11-2; cdr3_length: 15; cdr3_aa: CASSLDRTSSYGYTF; cdr3_nt: TGTGCCAGCAGCTTAGATCGGACATCAAGCTATGGCTACACCTTC
clone_size: many; j_call: TRBJ1-6; d_call: TRBD1; v_call: TRBV9; cdr3_length: 15; cdr3_aa: CASSGRQGASSPLHF; cdr3_nt: TGTGCCAGCAGCGGTAGACAGGGGGCCTCTTCACCCCTCCACTTT
clone_size: NA; j_call: TRBJ2-3; d_call: TRBD1; v_call: TRBV7-2; cdr3_length: 16; cdr3_aa: CASSSNPGTGVDTQYF; cdr3_nt: TGTGCCAGCAGCTCGAACCCCGGGACAGGGGTAGATACGCAGTATTTT
clone_size: many; j_call: TRBJ2-5; d_call: NA; v_call: TRBV6-1; cdr3_length: 18; cdr3_aa: CASTQLHLGRGYQETQYF; cdr3_nt: TGTGCCAGCACCCAACTCCACTTGGGGCGCGGGTACCAAGAGACCCAGTACTTC